This TCR beta chain was sequenced for a study of blood T cell repertoires in COVID-19. Assay: immunoSEQ multiplex PCR; the TCRdb copy retains only in-frame clones and omits some. The data contain around 330,000 clones, over 75% of them seen just once; the ten biggest clones take up approximately 8.8%. The trim removed 5 bases at V and 3 bases at J, leaving 6 bases unmatched. The germline V gene has CDR1 MNHEY and CDR2 SVGAGI. The CDR3 sequence is 14 residues long. V gene TRBV6-5 combines with J gene TRBJ1-1, with 7 bases matching TRBD1. The sequence derives from a middle-aged woman who had recovered from COVID-19. Sequencing used PBMCs or T cells enriched from blood (not recorded which). The CDR3 sequence is CASSTTGVYTEAFF. In DNA, the CDR3 is TGTGCCAGCAGTACTACAGGGGTTTACACTGAAGCTTTCTTT.